These 22 T cell receptor beta chains share one sample of origin, sequenced in a study of CD8 T cells in Susac syndrome. An input of about 0.5 to 1 ug of RNA was subjected to reverse transcription using random hexamers. A single record per CDR3 protein comes from TCRdb applying MiXCR to the immunoSEQ multiplex PCR reads. The sample holds about 71,000 distinct CDR3 sequences, nearly 96% seen once. The sequencing input was CD4+ T cells from PBMCs. These receptors all come from a human donor with multiple sclerosis.

The chain is built from TRBV5-1 and TRBJ2-2; D ambiguous. This CDR3 has 15 residues. The V end lost 0 bases, the J end lost 6 bases, and 12 bases lay between the germline ends. Germline V gives CDR1 SGHRS, CDR2 YFSETQ. The chain's CDR3 is CASSLVISLPGELFF. The CDR3 region has the DNA TGCGCCAGCAGCTTGGTTATTAGTCTCCCCGGGGAGCTGTTTTTT.

J is TRBJ1-1 and V is TRBV29-1, with 8 positions matching TRBD1. Trimming removed 6 bases from V and 4 bases from J; junction bases left unmatched: 4. Germline loops: CDR1 SQVTM, CDR2 ANQGSEA. This CDR3 spans 12 amino acids. As DNA, the CDR3 is TGCAGCGTAAGGACAGGGCTCACTGAAGCTTTCTTT. Translated: CSVRTGLTEAFF. The variable domain in full, completed from reference TRBV29-1 and TRBJ1-1, reads SAVISQKPSRDICQRGTSLTIQCQVDSQVTMMFWYRQQPGQSLTLIATANQGSEATYESGFVIDKFPISRPNLTFSTLTVSNMSPEDSSIYLCSVRTGLTEAFFGQGTRLTVV.

This chain connects TRBV5-1 to TRBJ2-1; 7 bases line up with TRBD1. The V and J ends lost 0 bases and 3 bases, in that order; junction bases with no gene match: 3. This CDR3 has 15 residues. CDR1 is SGHRS and CDR2 is YFSETQ in the germline V gene. CDR3 bases: TGCGCCAGCAGCTTGGGGAGACAGGGCTACAATGAGCAGTTCTTC. Protein sequence: CASSLGRQGYNEQFF.

The chain uses TRBV12-3 or TRBV12-4 and TRBJ2-6; the match to TRBD1 covers 7 bases. After removal of 5 bases from V and 4 bases from J, the junction contained 5 bases not matched to a gene. This CDR3 comprises 15 residues. DNA for the CDR3: TGTGCCAGCAGTACAGGGGTCTCAGGGGCCAACGTCCTGACTTTC. Amino acid sequence: CASSTGVSGANVLTF.

This chain connects TRBV4-1 to TRBJ2-7, with D hard to call. Germline-derived CDR1 and CDR2 are MGHRA and YSYEKL. This CDR3 is 15 amino acids long. Trimming stripped 2 bases from V and 2 bases from J, with 13 bases between. DNA of the CDR3: TGCGCCAGCAGCCAACCCACACGGGTACCCTACGAGCAGTACTTC. Its translation is CASSQPTRVPYEQYF.

This clonotype was observed a single time. The V call is TRBV7-2, the J call TRBJ2-3; unclear D gene. V shed 10 bases and J shed 1 base, with 12 bases lying between them. Germline V gene sequence: CDR1 SGHTA, CDR2 FQGNSA. The CDR3 is 13 residues long. CDR3 residues: CATQRARTDTQYF. CDR3 DNA sequence: TGTGCCACCCAGAGAGCGCGCACAGATACGCAGTATTTT.

V is TRBV27 and J is TRBJ2-3; 8 bases are shared with TRBD1. CDR1 is MNHEY, CDR2 SMNVEV, per germline (reference sequence). The CDR3 spans 16 residues. V was pared by 5 bases and J by 4 bases, with 11 bases of the junction left unmatched. The CDR3 bases are TGTGCCAGCAGTCCAGGACAGGGTCGGTTGGCAGATACGCAGTATTTT. The encoded protein is CASSPGQGRLADTQYF.

The CDR3 protein is CASSGVQARSEAFF. As DNA, the CDR3 is TGTGCCAGCAGCGGGGTTCAGGCCCGCAGTGAAGCTTTCTTT. The chain recombines TRBV9 with TRBJ1-1, with D unresolved. The V gene lost 3 bases and the J gene lost 7 bases, with 16 bases spanning the gap. This CDR3 has 14 residues. Germline CDR1 is SGDLS and CDR2 is YYNGEE.

The chain joins TRBV7-2 to TRBJ1-1, with TRBD1 identical over 8 bases. The germline gives CDR1 SGHTA, CDR2 FQGNSA. The junction had 6 bases not matched to a gene; V was cut back by 5 bases and J by 4 bases. This CDR3 has 14 residues. The CDR3: CASSILDRGTEAFF. CDR3 bases: TGTGCCAGCAGCATACTCGACAGGGGCACTGAAGCTTTCTTT.

V usage is TRBV4-3 and J usage is TRBJ1-2; 7 bases are shared with TRBD1. Looked up from germline, CDR1 is LGHNA and CDR2 is YSLEER. This CDR3 has 15 amino acids. V lost 3 bases, J lost 4 bases, and 8 bases stayed unmatched. The DNA for the CDR3 is TGCGCCAGCAGCCATTCAAAGAGGGGGCTCTATGGCTACACCTTC. Protein sequence: CASSHSKRGLYGYTF.

The V call is TRBV20-1, the J call TRBJ2-3; 12 bases match TRBD2. The V gene end was trimmed by 6 bases and the J gene end by 1 base; junction bases not matched to a gene: 14. Germline V gives CDR1 DFQATT, CDR2 SNEGSKA (reference sequence). This CDR3 region has 18 residues. CDR3 sequence reads: CSAPLGLAGGLGTDTQYF. The DNA for the CDR3 is TGCAGTGCCCCCCTCGGGCTAGCGGGGGGGCTAGGCACAGATACGCAGTATTTT.

CDR3 region: CASSLIPSSNTGELFF. The CDR3 DNA reads TGCGCCAGCAGCTTGATTCCCTCTTCTAACACCGGGGAGCTGTTTTTT. The chain employs TRBV5-1 and TRBJ2-2; the D is unclear. The CDR3 totals 16 residues. Trimming pared 1 base from V and 2 bases from J, leaving 12 bases between. Germline CDR1 SGHRS, CDR2 YFSETQ.

The V and J genes are TRBV19 and TRBJ2-2; D is uncertain. This CDR3 has 12 amino acids. Germline assignment: CDR1 LNHDA and CDR2 SQIVND (reference sequence). Trimming removed 11 bases at V and 8 bases at J, with 15 bases between. CDR3 amino acids: CAVGSRLGELFF. The CDR3 nucleotides read TGTGCCGTGGGGTCTCGCCTGGGGGAGCTGTTTTTT.

The chain has TRBV12-3 or TRBV12-4 and TRBJ2-1; a possible D gene is TRBD2 (5 bases). The CDR3 runs to 14 residues. V was trimmed by 5 bases and J by 6 bases, leaving 14 bases between them. The CDR3 DNA reads as TGTGCCAGCAGTAACTTCGGGGTGGGCAATGAGCAGTTCTTC. It codes for CASSNFGVGNEQFF.

The chain recombines TRBV6-5 with TRBJ2-1; D is possibly TRBD1 (5 bases). Germline V gives CDR1 MNHEY, CDR2 SVGAGI. V shed 2 bases and J shed 5 bases, with 16 bases lying between them. The CDR3 has 16 residues. The CDR3 DNA reads TGTGCCAGCAGTTACATGGGGCAGCCCGGCAACAATGAGCAGTTCTTC. Protein sequence: CASSYMGQPGNNEQFF.

CDR3 nucleotide sequence: TGTGCCAGCAGCCAGGGTTCCACACGCAGGGGCTCACCCCTCCACTTT. Protein: CASSQGSTRRGSPLHF. V gene TRBV3-1 combines with J gene TRBJ1-6; maybe TRBD1 (6 bases). V gave up 3 bases and J gave up 10 bases, with 19 bases separating them. Per the germline V gene, CDR1 is LGHDT and CDR2 is YNNKEL (reference sequence). There are 16 residues in the CDR3.

The chain carries TRBV3-1 and TRBJ1-1; the D is unclear. Trimming pared 4 bases from V and 1 base from J, leaving 13 bases between. Germline lookup yields CDR1 LGHDT and CDR2 YNNKEL (reference sequence). The CDR3 runs 15 residues. CDR3 coding DNA: TGTGCCAGCAGCCCCCACGCGGAAACGAACACTGAAGCTTTCTTT. Translated: CASSPHAETNTEAFF.

This rearrangement joins TRBV28 to TRBJ2-3; 7 nucleotides align to TRBD1. This CDR3 is 14 amino acids long. The V gene end was trimmed by 6 bases and the J gene end by 3 bases; junction bases not matched to a gene: 6. Germline V lookup: CDR1 MDHEN, CDR2 SYDVKM. The CDR3, as DNA: TGTGCCAGCAGGTGGGACAGATCAACAGATACGCAGTATTTT. It codes for CASRWDRSTDTQYF.

The V and J genes are TRBV7-2 and TRBJ2-5; D is uncertain. The length of the CDR3 is 14 residues. CDR1 and CDR2 from the germline V gene are SGHTA and FQGNSA. V was pared by 4 bases and J by 2 bases, with 11 bases between. CDR3 nucleotides: TGTGCCAGCAGCTCTGGGCACAGACAAGAGACCCAGTACTTC. Residues: CASSSGHRQETQYF.

The V call is TRBV30, the J call TRBJ2-3, with 13 nucleotides matching TRBD2. Per germline, CDR1 GTSNPN and CDR2 SVGIG (reference sequence). The CDR3 spans 15 residues. J lost 4 bases, V lost 1 base, and 2 bases had no gene match. The CDR3 protein is CAWSGTSGGSDTQYF. The CDR3 coding sequence is TGTGCCTGGAGTGGGACTAGCGGGGGATCAGATACGCAGTATTTT.

This chain joins TRBV6-5 and TRBJ1-2, with D unclear. Trimming took 0 bases from V and 1 from J, leaving 15 bases between them. The CDR3 is 17 amino acids. Germline assignment: CDR1 MNHEY and CDR2 SVGAGI. The CDR3 spells CASSYSIGQLGNYGYTF. CDR3 DNA: TGTGCCAGCAGTTACTCGATAGGCCAACTGGGTAACTATGGCTACACCTTC.

The chain links TRBV7-2 to TRBJ2-7; no clear D. V was clipped by 2 bases and J by 1 base, with 9 bases between them. CDR3 size: 14 residues. Per the germline V gene, CDR1 is SGHTA and CDR2 is FQGNSA. The CDR3 region is CASSLSDSSYEQYF. CDR3 nucleotides: TGTGCCAGCAGCTTATCGGATAGTTCCTACGAGCAGTACTTC.